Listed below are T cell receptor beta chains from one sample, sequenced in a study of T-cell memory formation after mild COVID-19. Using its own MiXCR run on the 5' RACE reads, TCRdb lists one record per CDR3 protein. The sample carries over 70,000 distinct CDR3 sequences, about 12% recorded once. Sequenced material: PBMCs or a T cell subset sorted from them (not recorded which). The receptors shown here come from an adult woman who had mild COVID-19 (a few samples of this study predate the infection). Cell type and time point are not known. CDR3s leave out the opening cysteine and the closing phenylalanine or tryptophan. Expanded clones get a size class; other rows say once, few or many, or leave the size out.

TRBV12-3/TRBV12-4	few	ASRLGGVESYNEQF
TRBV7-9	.	ASSSPGGHNEQF
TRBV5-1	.	ASSSRDSWGPYNEQF
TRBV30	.	ACGTASYEQY
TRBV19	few	ASSNPWTVGNTEAF
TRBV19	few	ASRPGTGRDTEAF
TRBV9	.	ASSVGGPETQY
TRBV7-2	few	ASKLGVMYEQY
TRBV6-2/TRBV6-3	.	ASSYASGRTTPSYNEQF
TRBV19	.	ASSMGQGTTEAF
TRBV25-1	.	ASRGGSNQPQH
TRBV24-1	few	ATSEFETRAWDTQY
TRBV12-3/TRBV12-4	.	ASSFLAGAILQETQY
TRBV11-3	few	ASSLTQASSYNSPLH
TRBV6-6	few	ASSYQLAGGLVTDTQY
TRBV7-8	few	ASSQGTGWYTEAF
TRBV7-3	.	ASSPSGTSEPYNEQF
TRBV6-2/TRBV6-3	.	ASCPGLALNEQF
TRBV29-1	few	SVLGPRSYEQY
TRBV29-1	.	SVGGTGVSDTQY
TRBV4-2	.	ASSPANGLSSYNEQF
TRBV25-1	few	ASSETTGQY
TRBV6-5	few	ASSDIAGGIGELF
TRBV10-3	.	AISEGSGITGELF
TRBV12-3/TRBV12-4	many	ASSWRADGELF
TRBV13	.	ASSSPSVDPDTQY
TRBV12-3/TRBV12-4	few	ASGAGETQY
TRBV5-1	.	ATSPRAGELF
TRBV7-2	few	ASSLRLLGGTGELF
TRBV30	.	ASSDMVNTEAF
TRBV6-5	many	ASSLKPGPKEQF
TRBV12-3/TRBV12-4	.	ASSLAHVGGETQY
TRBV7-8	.	ASSYGLAGGPGRETQY
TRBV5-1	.	ASSFGQGSSNYGYT
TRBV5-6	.	ASSLTGPASSYNEQF
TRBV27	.	ASSPSTSLEGYT
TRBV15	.	ASQEGGNSYEQY